A single sample is the source of the 15 T cell receptor beta chains below, sequenced in a study of cytomegalovirus exposure and HLA in healthy donors. TCRdb's copy holds only in-frame clones and misses some; the assay was immunoSEQ multiplex PCR. The sample includes 150,000 to 200,000 clones, 85% seen only once; the top ten take approximately 16%. Sequenced material: PBMCs. Source of these receptors: a man between 18 and 35 years old in good health and CMV-seropositive.

This sequence joins TRBV28 and TRBJ1-2; 7 bases match TRBD1. The V gene's germline CDR1 is MDHEN and CDR2 SYDVKM. There are 18 residues in the CDR3. V was pared by 1 base and J by 5 bases, with 16 bases of the junction left unmatched. The CDR3, as DNA: TGTGCCAGCAGTTTATACAAAGGGACAGCCTCATGGGGATATGGCTACACCTTC. As protein: CASSLYKGTASWGYGYTF.

The chain has TRBV7-9 and TRBJ1-1; D is unresolved. Trimming shortened V by 3 bases and J by 0 bases, and 5 bases separated the two germline ends. The CDR3 contains 13 residues. CDR1 is SEHNR, CDR2 FQNEAQ, per germline (reference sequence). DNA for the CDR3: TGTGCCAGCAGCTTGCAGGTGAACACTGAAGCTTTCTTT. This gives the protein CASSLQVNTEAFF.

On this clone itself: Different DNA sequences within this sample yield the same CDR3. V usage is TRBV6-5 and J usage is TRBJ2-3; D is uncertain. CDR1 and CDR2 (germline): MNHEY, SVGAGI. Trimming took 2 bases from V and 6 from J, leaving 12 bases between them. CDR3 length equals 14 residues. This CDR3 is CASSYSPGGDTQYF. CDR3 DNA: TGTGCCAGCAGTTACAGCCCGGGTGGGGATACGCAGTATTTT.

The V gene is TRBV28, the J gene TRBJ1-2, with a tentative D call TRBD1 (6 bases). The CDR3 covers 14 residues. V was pared by 6 bases and J by 4 bases, with 15 bases between. Germline V gene lookup returns CDR1 MDHEN and CDR2 SYDVKM. The chain's CDR3 is CASRAQGFSYGYTF. The CDR3 DNA is TGTGCCAGCAGAGCCCAGGGGTTTAGCTATGGCTACACCTTC.

The V call is TRBV5-1, the J call TRBJ2-1, with 11 bases fitting TRBD2. The CDR3 loop spans 17 amino acids. CDR1 is SGHRS and CDR2 is YFSETQ in the germline V gene. Germline trimming cut 0 bases from V and 6 bases from J; bases unmatched to any gene: 8. The CDR3 loop reads CASSLEALAGGINEQFF. Here the CDR3 DNA reads TGCGCCAGCAGCTTGGAAGCCCTAGCGGGAGGAATCAATGAGCAGTTCTTC.

The rearrangement joins TRBV9 to TRBJ2-7; D is possibly TRBD1 (5 bases). CDR1 and CDR2 from the germline V gene are SGDLS and YYNGEE. There are 13 residues in the CDR3. Deletions cut 0 bases from V and 3 bases from J, with 7 bases between. In nucleotides, the CDR3 is TGTGCCAGCAGCGTAGGACAGAGCTACGAGCAGTACTTC. Its protein product is CASSVGQSYEQYF.

The chain couples TRBV30 to TRBJ1-2; tentative D call: TRBD1 (5 bases). CDR3 length: 15 amino acids. V gave up 5 bases and J gave up 4 bases, with 20 bases separating them. Looked up from germline, CDR1 is GTSNPN and CDR2 is SVGIG (reference sequence). The CDR3 DNA sequence: TGTGCCTGGGACCCTCTTAGCGGGGGAGGCTATGGCTACACCTTC. This translates into CAWDPLSGGGYGYTF.

The V gene is TRBV30, the J gene TRBJ2-7; a weak D match, TRBD2 (6 bases). Trimming left V 4 bases short and J 2 bases short, with 12 bases between. Germline CDR1 is GTSNPN and CDR2 is SVGIG (reference sequence). The CDR3 consists of 13 residues. CDR3 coding DNA: TGTGCCTGGATGGAGGGACCAACCTACGAGCAGTACTTC. Translating it yields CAWMEGPTYEQYF.

The chain is built from TRBV27 and TRBJ2-3; 11 bases map to TRBD2. The V gene's germline CDR1 is MNHEY and CDR2 SMNVEV (reference sequence). V lost 5 bases to trimming and J lost 4 bases; unmatched junction nucleotides: 11. The CDR3 is 17 amino acids. CDR3 bases: TGTGCCAGCAGTCGCCCTACTAGCGGGAGAGACGCAGATACGCAGTATTTT. This encodes CASSRPTSGRDADTQYF.

The sample holds one count of this clone. This may arise from a read error, as a much more abundant clone is one base away. The rearrangement links TRBV4-1 to TRBJ2-7; D might be TRBD2 (6 bases). The CDR3 length is 14 residues. The V end was cut by 0 bases, the J end by 2 bases, with 8 bases between. Germline V lookup: CDR1 MGHRA, CDR2 YSYEKL. Written as DNA, the CDR3 is TGCGCCAGCAGCCAAGATCCGGGGGCCTACGAGCAGTACTTC. Its translation: CASSQDPGAYEQYF.

The chain recombines TRBV5-1 with TRBJ1-4; 9 positions agree with TRBD1. Germline V gives CDR1 SGHRS, CDR2 YFSETQ. V lost 4 bases, J lost 5 bases, and 6 bases stayed unmatched. The CDR3 is made up of 15 amino acids. DNA of the CDR3: TGCGCCAGCAGCGCCGCCGGGACAGGGAATGAAAAACTGTTTTTT. It translates to CASSAAGTGNEKLFF.

This clone was detected a few times. The CDR3 is CASTLAGDSPLHF. The CDR3 coding sequence is TGTGCCAGCACGCTTGCGGGAGATTCACCCCTCCACTTT. V and J are TRBV28 and TRBJ1-6, with D unclear. The germline V gene encodes CDR1 MDHEN and CDR2 SYDVKM. The CDR3 consists of 13 residues. V was cut by 7 bases and J by 8 bases, with 12 bases left in between.

The V call is TRBV6-5, the J call TRBJ2-7, with 8 bases lining up with TRBD1. The CDR3 spans 13 residues. Germline assignment: CDR1 MNHEY and CDR2 SVGAGI. V dropped 6 bases and J dropped 6; count of bases not matched to a gene: 7. DNA of the CDR3: TGTGCCAGCAGCTCCCCCGGGACAGGCGAGCAGTACTTC. It translates to CASSSPGTGEQYF.

The chain links TRBV4-2 to TRBJ1-2; D remains ambiguous. The CDR3 loop spans 12 amino acids. The V gene lost 0 bases and the J gene lost 6 bases, with 5 bases spanning the gap. Germline CDR1 reads LGHNA; CDR2 reads YNFKEQ. The CDR3 reads CASSQDHNGYTF. In DNA, the CDR3 is TGTGCCAGCAGCCAAGATCACAATGGCTACACCTTC.

This clone showed up just a few times. The chain employs TRBV5-1 and TRBJ1-2, with 7 bases fitting TRBD1. CDR1 is SGHRS, CDR2 YFSETQ, per germline. V gave up 4 bases and J gave up 6 bases; unmatched junction bases: 9. The CDR3 is 14 residues long. The CDR3 reads CASSRSGQPDGYTF. CDR3 nucleotides: TGCGCCAGCAGCAGGTCGGGACAGCCGGATGGCTACACCTTC. Using reference TRBV5-1 and TRBJ1-2 for the parts outside the CDR3, the full variable domain is KAGVTQTPRYLIKTRGQQVTLSCSPISGHRSVSWYQQTPGQGLQFLFEYFSETQRNKGNFPGRFSGRQFSNSRSEMNVSTLELGDSALYLCASSRSGQPDGYTFGSGTRLTVV.